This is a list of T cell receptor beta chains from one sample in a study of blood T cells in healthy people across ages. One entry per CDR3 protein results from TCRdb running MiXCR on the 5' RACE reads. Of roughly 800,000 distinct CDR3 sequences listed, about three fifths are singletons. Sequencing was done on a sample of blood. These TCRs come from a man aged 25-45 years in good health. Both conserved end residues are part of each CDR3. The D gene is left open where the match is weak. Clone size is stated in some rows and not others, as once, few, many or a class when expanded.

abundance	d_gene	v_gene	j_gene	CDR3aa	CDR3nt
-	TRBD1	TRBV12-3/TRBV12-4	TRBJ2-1	CASSGGPRPTGLDEQFF	TGTGCCAGCAGTGGGGGACCGAGACCGACAGGGTTGGATGAGCAGTTCTTC
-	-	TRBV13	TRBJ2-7	CASSPLYSDEQYF	TGTGCCAGCAGCCCCCTCTACTCGGACGAGCAGTACTTC
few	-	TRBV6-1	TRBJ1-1	CASSETYRDTEAFF	TGTGCCAGCAGTGAGACCTACAGGGACACTGAAGCTTTCTTT
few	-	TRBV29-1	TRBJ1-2	CSVDGNTYNYGYTF	TGCAGCGTTGACGGGAACACCTACAACTATGGCTACACCTTC
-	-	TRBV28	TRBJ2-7	CASRGDNYYEQYF	TGTGCCAGCAGGGGAGACAACTACTACGAGCAGTACTTC
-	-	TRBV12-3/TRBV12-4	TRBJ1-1	CASSSNREGRNTEAFF	TGTGCCAGCAGTTCAAACCGGGAGGGTAGGAACACTGAAGCTTTCTTT
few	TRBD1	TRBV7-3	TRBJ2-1	CASSSTGVGYNEQFF	TGTGCCAGCAGCTCGACAGGGGTAGGGTACAATGAGCAGTTCTTC
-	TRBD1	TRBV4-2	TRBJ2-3	CASSQLGQATDTQYF	TGTGCCAGCAGCCAACTCGGACAGGCCACAGATACGCAGTATTTT
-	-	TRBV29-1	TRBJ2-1	CSAARDNLGNEQFF	TGCAGCGCTGCCAGGGACAATTTGGGCAATGAGCAGTTCTTC
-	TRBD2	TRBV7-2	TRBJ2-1	CASTLRAGAGWNEQFF	TGTGCCAGCACCCTACGGGCGGGAGCGGGTTGGAATGAGCAGTTCTTC
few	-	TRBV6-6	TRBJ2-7	CASIGTRDHEQYF	TGTGCCAGCATTGGTACTAGGGACCACGAGCAGTACTTC
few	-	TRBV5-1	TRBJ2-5	CASSSRRWETQYF	TGCGCCAGCAGCTCCCGAAGATGGGAGACCCAGTACTTC
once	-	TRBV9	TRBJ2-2	CASSTASGQKELFF	TGTGCCAGCAGCACAGCCTCCGGGCAGAAGGAGCTGTTTTTT
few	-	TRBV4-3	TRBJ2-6	CASSQARASGANVLTF	TGCGCCAGCAGCCAAGCTCGGGCGTCTGGGGCCAACGTCCTGACTTTC
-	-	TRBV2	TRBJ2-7	CASSDWLAGNYEQYF	TGTGCCAGCAGTGATTGGCTAGCTGGGAACTACGAGCAGTACTTC
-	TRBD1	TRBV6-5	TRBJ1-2	CASSYSGTGEYGYTF	TGTGCCAGCAGTTACTCAGGGACAGGGGAATATGGCTACACCTTC
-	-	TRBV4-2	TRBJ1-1	CASSQGGREDTEAFF	TGTGCCAGCAGCCAAGGGGGCAGGGAAGACACTGAAGCTTTCTTT
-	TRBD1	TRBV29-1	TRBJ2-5	CSSTGDQETQYF	TGCAGCTCAACAGGGGACCAAGAGACCCAGTACTTC
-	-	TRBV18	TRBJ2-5	CASSLSREETQYF	TGTGCCAGCAGTTTAAGCAGGGAAGAGACCCAGTACTTC
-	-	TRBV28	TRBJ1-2	CASSLTVVGYGYTF	TGTGCCAGCAGTTTAACCGTTGTCGGCTATGGCTACACCTTC
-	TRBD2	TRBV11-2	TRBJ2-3	CASSRLAGGADTQYF	TGTGCCAGCAGCCGACTAGCGGGAGGCGCAGATACGCAGTATTTT
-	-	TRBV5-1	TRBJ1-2	CASSEGTQGYTF	TGCGCCAGCAGCGAAGGGACCCAGGGCTACACCTTC
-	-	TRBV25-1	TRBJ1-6	CASSGNSPLHF	TGTGCCAGCAGTGGTAATTCACCCCTCCACTTT
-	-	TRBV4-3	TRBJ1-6	CAGSRGPIMPGANSPLHF	TGCGCCGGCAGCCGAGGCCCGATAATGCCGGGGGCTAATTCACCCCTCCACTTT
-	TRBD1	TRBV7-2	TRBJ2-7	CASGQGHYEQYF	TGTGCCAGCGGACAGGGTCATTACGAGCAGTACTTC
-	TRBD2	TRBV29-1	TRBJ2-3	CSGKLLARDTQYF	TGCAGCGGCAAGTTACTAGCGAGAGATACGCAGTATTTT
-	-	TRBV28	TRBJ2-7	CASLEAGTRYEQYF	TGTGCCAGCCTCGAAGCGGGTACCAGGTACGAGCAGTACTTC
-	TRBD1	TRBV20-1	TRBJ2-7	CSATRQGKAYEQYF	TGCAGTGCTACGAGACAGGGGAAAGCCTACGAGCAGTACTTC
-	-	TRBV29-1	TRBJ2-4	CGVAFTTPPIYIQYF	TGCGGCGTTGCCTTTACGACCCCTCCCATTTATATTCAGTACTTC
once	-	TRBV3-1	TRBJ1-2	CASSQGFNDYTF	TGTGCCAGCAGCCAGGGTTTCAATGACTACACCTTC
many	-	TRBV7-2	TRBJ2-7	CASSLVEGPYEQYF	TGTGCCAGCAGCTTAGTGGAGGGTCCCTACGAGCAGTACTTC
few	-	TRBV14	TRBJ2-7	CASSQDWLANVEQYF	TGTGCTAGCAGCCAAGATTGGCTAGCGAACGTCGAGCAGTACTTC
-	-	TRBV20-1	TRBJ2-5	CNVGQGQQYF	TGCAATGTAGGTCAAGGACAGCAGTACTTC
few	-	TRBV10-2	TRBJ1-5	CASSEWGRNQPQHF	TGCGCCAGCAGTGAATGGGGGCGCAATCAGCCCCAGCATTTT
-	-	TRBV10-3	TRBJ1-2	CVISEDQVLGYGYTF	TGTGTCATCAGTGAGGACCAGGTCCTCGGCTATGGCTACACCTTC
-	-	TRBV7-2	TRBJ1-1	CASSFGTKNTEAFF	TGTGCCAGCAGCTTCGGGACTAAGAACACTGAAGCTTTCTTT
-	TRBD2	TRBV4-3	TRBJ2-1	CASSHKPTGGSWSEQFF	TGCGCCAGCAGCCATAAGCCCACTGGCGGGAGTTGGAGTGAGCAGTTCTTC
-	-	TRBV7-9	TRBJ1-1	CASSIRRSEAFF	TGTGCCAGCAGCATTCGACGGTCTGAAGCTTTCTTT
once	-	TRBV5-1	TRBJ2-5	CASSLSSPQTGETQYF	TGCGCCAGCAGCTTGAGTAGCCCCCAGACCGGTGAGACCCAGTACTTC
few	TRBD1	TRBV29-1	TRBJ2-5	CSVPGGLGETQYF	TGCAGCGTTCCAGGGGGCTTGGGAGAGACCCAGTACTTC